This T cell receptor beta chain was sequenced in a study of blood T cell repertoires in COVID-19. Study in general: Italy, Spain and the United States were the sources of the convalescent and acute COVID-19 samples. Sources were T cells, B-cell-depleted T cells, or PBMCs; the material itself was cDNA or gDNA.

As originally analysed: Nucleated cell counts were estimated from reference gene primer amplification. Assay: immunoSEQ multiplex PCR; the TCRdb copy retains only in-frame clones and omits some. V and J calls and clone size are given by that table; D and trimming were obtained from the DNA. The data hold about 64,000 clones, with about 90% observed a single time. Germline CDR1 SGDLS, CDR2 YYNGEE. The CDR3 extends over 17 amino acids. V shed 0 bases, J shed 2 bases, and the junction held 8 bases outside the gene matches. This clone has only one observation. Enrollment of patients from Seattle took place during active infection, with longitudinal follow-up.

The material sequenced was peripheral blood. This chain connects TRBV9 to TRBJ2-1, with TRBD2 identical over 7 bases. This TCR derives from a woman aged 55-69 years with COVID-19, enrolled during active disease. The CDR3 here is CASSVDPSGAAYNEQFF. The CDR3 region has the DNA TGTGCCAGCAGCGTAGACCCGAGCGGGGCCGCCTACAATGAGCAGTTCTTC.